In this sample, the clone carrying this T cell receptor beta chain turned up a few times. The data were taken from a study of blood T cell repertoires in COVID-19. The V end lost 2 bases, the J end lost 3 bases, and 8 bases lay between the germline ends. There are 13 residues in the CDR3. Germline V lookup: CDR1 SGHRS, CDR2 YFSETQ. Sequenced by immunoSEQ multiplex PCR; TCRdb stores in-frame clones only, minus some. The profile shows about 260,000 clones, 88% of them singletons. The rearrangement joins TRBV5-1 to TRBJ2-5; a possible D gene is TRBD1 (5 bases). Sequences were obtained from peripheral blood. The clonotype originates from a man between 60 and 75 years old who had recovered from COVID-19. CDR3 nucleotide sequence: TGCGCCAGCAGCTTACAAGGGGAAGAGACCCAGTACTTC. Protein sequence: CASSLQGEETQYF.